One sample yielded the 7 T cell receptor beta chains listed below, sequenced in a study of T cells in Graves' hyperthyroidism and ophthalmopathy. Amplified regions were TCR beta CDR3 sequences from RNA transcripts. RT-PCR in the first round (using the HTBI primer set) targeted the TCR CDR3. Each CDR3 protein is one row after TCRdb ran MiXCR on the multiplex PCR reads. The sample carries around 340,000 distinct CDR3 sequences, approximately 14% recorded once. Sequenced material: blood. These receptors were collected from a woman aged 25 to 39 with Graves' hyperthyroidism.

There are many counts of this clonotype. V and J are TRBV12-3 or TRBV12-4 and TRBJ2-5, with D possibly matching TRBD2 (6 bases). The CDR3 length is 16 residues. V lost 2 bases and J 5 bases, leaving 18 bases between the germline ends. Written as DNA, the CDR3 is TGTGCCAGCAGTTTAATCGCGAACGGAGGGCGGGAGACCCAGTACTTC. It specifies CASSLIANGGRETQYF.

This chain uses TRBV12-3 or TRBV12-4 with TRBJ2-1; 9 nucleotides match TRBD2. This CDR3 is 15 amino acids long. Unmatched junction bases numbered 11, after V lost 8 bases and J lost 6 bases. CDR3 bases: TGTGCCAGCGATGCTCGGCGGGAGGGGCGCAATGAGCAGTTCTTC. This encodes CASDARREGRNEQFF.

This clonotype has at least ten counts. The rearrangement uses TRBV12-3 or TRBV12-4 and TRBJ2-5; D not certain. Trimming removed 5 bases from V and 5 bases from J, with 9 bases in between. This CDR3 region has 12 residues. The chain's CDR3 is CASSQSWETQYF. The CDR3 coding sequence is TGTGCCAGCAGTCAATCGTGGGAGACCCAGTACTTC.

This chain links TRBV20-1 with TRBJ2-3; 7 bases align to TRBD1. The trim removed 3 bases at V and 1 base at J, leaving 4 bases unmatched. The CDR3 covers 14 residues. Germline V CDR1 and CDR2: DFQATT, SNEGSKA (reference sequence). DNA of the CDR3: TGCAGTGCTAGGACAGGGAGTGGCACAGATACGCAGTATTTT. Encoded protein: CSARTGSGTDTQYF.

The chain employs TRBV20-1 and TRBJ2-5; TRBD2 matches at 14 bases. Germline lookup yields CDR1 DFQATT and CDR2 SNEGSKA (reference sequence). With 6 bases clipped from V and 2 bases from J, the junction kept 8 bases outside the gene matches. The CDR3 contains 16 residues. The CDR3 reads CSARGLAGELQETQYF. CDR3 nucleotide sequence: TGCAGTGCGAGGGGACTAGCGGGGGAATTACAAGAGACCCAGTACTTC.

This clonotype has at least ten counts. V and J are TRBV7-2 and TRBJ1-4, with D uncertain. CDR3 length: 13 residues. The ends were cut back, 5 bases at V and 7 bases at J, with 11 bases in the middle. CDR1 is SGHTA, CDR2 FQGNSA, per germline. CDR3 sequence reads: CASSLGIPEKLFF. Written as DNA, the CDR3 is TGTGCCAGCAGCCTGGGAATCCCTGAAAAACTGTTTTTT.

In this sample, this clonotype turned up many times. The chain employs TRBV12-3 or TRBV12-4 and TRBJ2-3; the match to TRBD2 covers 7 bases. CDR3 length equals 15 residues. V trimming: 6 bases; J trimming: 5 bases; junction bases outside the gene matches: 11. The CDR3 nucleotides read TGTGCCAGCAGAACCTACGTGGGGACTAAAGATACGCAGTATTTT. This gives the protein CASRTYVGTKDTQYF.